The 17 T cell receptor beta chains in this list originate from one sample, sequenced in a study of T cell repertoires in cytomegalovirus infection. TCRdb used MiXCR to reprocess the reads, holding one entry per CDR3 protein. The profile shows about 100,000 distinct CDR3 sequences, 20% to 25% of them singletons. Sequencing was performed on CD8+ T cells from PBMCs. Receptor source: a human donor in good health (CMV status not recorded). Some clones in this sample may be carry-over from other donors' samples.

The table lists this clonotype with a few counts. V gene TRBV7-9 combines with J gene TRBJ2-5, with TRBD2 matching 11 bases. The V segment lost 6 bases and the J segment 0 bases; nucleotides outside the gene matches: 6. CDR1 is SEHNR and CDR2 is FQNEAQ in the germline V gene (reference sequence). This CDR3 is built from 16 residues. CDR3 sequence: CASRSASGGYQETQYF. The DNA for the CDR3 is TGTGCCAGCAGATCCGCTAGCGGGGGGTACCAAGAGACCCAGTACTTC.

This clonotype has a handful of counts. This chain links TRBV7-3 with TRBJ2-4; D is possibly TRBD1 (6 bases). Per the germline V gene, CDR1 is SGHTA and CDR2 is FQGTGA. Trimming left V 6 bases short and J 0 bases short, with 15 bases between. The CDR3 is 16 residues long. The CDR3 DNA reads TGTGCCAGCAGTGGGGACACTTTACTAGCCAAAAACATTCAGTACTTC. It yields the protein CASSGDTLLAKNIQYF.

This clonotype has a handful of counts. The chain is built from TRBV19 and TRBJ2-1, with D possibly being TRBD1 (6 bases). The CDR3 runs 17 residues. Germline V CDR1 and CDR2: LNHDA, SQIVND (reference sequence). Trimming took off 0 bases at V and 0 bases at J, with 12 bases between the two ends. The chain's CDR3 is CASSIDPPDSSYNEQFF. CDR3 nucleotides: TGTGCCAGTAGTATAGATCCCCCGGACAGCTCCTACAATGAGCAGTTCTTC.

As concerns this clonotype: A much larger clone sits a single nucleotide away, making a read error possible. The chain links TRBV12-3 or TRBV12-4 to TRBJ1-2; perhaps TRBD1 as D (5 bases). The CDR3 covers 13 residues. The CDR3 spells CVSSLKTVYGYTF. CDR3 sequence (DNA): TGTGTCAGCAGTTTAAAGACAGTCTATGGCTACACCTTC.

The chain couples TRBV28 to TRBJ1-3; unclear D gene. V shed 6 bases and J shed 0 bases, with 12 bases lying between them. CDR1 and CDR2 from the germline V gene are MDHEN and SYDVKM. This CDR3 is built from 15 residues. CDR3 in amino acids: CASRTPGSSGNTIYF. The DNA of the CDR3 is TGTGCCAGCAGGACCCCCGGGAGCTCTGGAAACACCATATATTTT.

This clonotype was seen repeatedly, ten times or more. The chain has TRBV6-2 or TRBV6-3 and TRBJ2-7; no definite D call. Trimming shortened V by 0 bases and J by 1 base, and 4 bases separated the two germline ends. The CDR3 totals 13 residues. Germline V gene lookup returns CDR1 MNHEY and CDR2 SVGEGT. The DNA for the CDR3 is TGTGCCAGCAGTTACTCGCAGTCCTACGAGCAGTACTTC. The encoded protein is CASSYSQSYEQYF.

The V call is TRBV7-3, the J call TRBJ2-4; D is possibly TRBD2 (5 bases). The V and J ends lost 0 bases and 1 base respectively, with 7 bases between them. The V gene's germline CDR1 is SGHTA and CDR2 FQGTGA. The CDR3 length is 15 residues. This CDR3 is CASSLTPGAKNIQYF. As DNA, the CDR3 is TGTGCCAGCAGCTTAACTCCGGGGGCCAAAAACATTCAGTACTTC.

This clonotype appeared a few times. This rearrangement joins TRBV7-9 to TRBJ2-5, with 15 bases lining up with TRBD2. The CDR3 totals 16 residues. Germline V gene sequence: CDR1 SEHNR, CDR2 FQNEAQ (reference sequence). With 4 bases clipped from V and 2 bases from J, the junction kept 2 bases outside the gene matches. In DNA, the CDR3 is TGTGCCAGCAGCTCCGGACTAGCGGGGGGGCAAGAGACCCAGTACTTC. Its protein product is CASSSGLAGGQETQYF.

This clonotype was recorded many times. The CDR3 here is CASSSWTRPTGDYEQYF. The CDR3 nucleotides read TGTGCCAGCAGCTCATGGACTAGACCGACAGGGGACTACGAGCAGTACTTC. The genes are TRBV7-2 and TRBJ2-7; D perhaps matches TRBD1 (8 bases). The CDR3 loop spans 17 amino acids. The ends were cut back, 4 bases at V and 3 bases at J, with 22 bases in the middle. Germline V gene data show CDR1 as SGHTA and CDR2 as FQGNSA.

This clonotype showed up just a few times. The chain carries TRBV4-3 and TRBJ1-1; the match to TRBD1 covers 10 bases. The CDR3 totals 14 residues. Germline CDR1 is LGHNA and CDR2 is YSLEER. Unmatched junction bases numbered 4, after V lost 3 bases and J lost 6 bases. In DNA, the CDR3 is TGCGCCAGCAGCCAGGACAGGGGGTACTCTGAAGCTTTCTTT. It encodes CASSQDRGYSEAFF.

This clonotype came up a few times. The J gene is TRBJ1-1, the V gene TRBV20-1; D unresolved. Germline CDR1 reads DFQATT; CDR2 reads SNEGSKA (reference sequence). V dropped 5 bases and J dropped 2 bases, with 6 bases sitting between them. The CDR3 consists of 11 residues. CDR3 sequence: CSAPANTEAFF. CDR3 DNA: TGCAGTGCTCCAGCCAACACTGAAGCTTTCTTT.

The chain uses TRBV6-8 and TRBJ1-1; D unclear. CDR1 is MNHGY and CDR2 is SAAAGT in the germline V gene. The V end lost 2 bases, the J end lost 0 bases, and 7 bases lay between the germline ends. The CDR3 loop spans 14 amino acids. The CDR3 protein is CASSYDGLNTEAFF. The CDR3 DNA is TGTGCCAGCAGTTACGACGGATTGAACACTGAAGCTTTCTTT.

This clonotype has at least ten counts. The gene calls are TRBV7-2 and TRBJ2-7; D is unresolved. Germline V gene sequence: CDR1 SGHTA, CDR2 FQGNSA. The CDR3 spans 11 residues. Between the trimmed V and J ends, which lost 4 bases and 2 bases, there was a span of 3 bases. The CDR3 coding sequence is TGTGCCAGCAGCTCCACCTACGAGCAGTACTTC. Its protein product is CASSSTYEQYF.

The V gene is TRBV6-2 or TRBV6-3, the J gene TRBJ1-5; D is ambiguous. The CDR3 contains 17 residues. V lost 6 bases and J lost 3, with 21 bases in between. The germline V gene has CDR1 MNHEY and CDR2 SVGEGT. The CDR3 loop is CASSREQPDLHNQPQHF. The CDR3 coding sequence is TGTGCCAGCAGCCGCGAACAGCCGGATTTACACAATCAGCCCCAGCATTTT.

This clonotype has ten or more counts. V and J are TRBV9 and TRBJ2-1; D gene uncertain. Germline lookup yields CDR1 SGDLS and CDR2 YYNGEE. Trimming cost V 0 bases and J 5 bases, with 6 bases left between them. CDR3 size: 13 residues. The CDR3 loop reads CASSVGSDNEQFF. The CDR3 bases are TGTGCCAGCAGCGTAGGGTCAGACAATGAGCAGTTCTTC.

The sample holds many counts of this clonotype. In DNA form, the CDR3 reads TGTGCCAGCAGTGACGGGGGCCTCGACCTCTACGAGCAGTACTTC. The encoded protein is CASSDGGLDLYEQYF. The chain recombines TRBV2 with TRBJ2-7; D possibly matches TRBD1 or TRBD2 (6 bases each). The ends were cut back, 3 bases at V and 3 bases at J, with 15 bases in the middle. This CDR3 is built from 15 residues. Germline V gene data show CDR1 as SNHLY and CDR2 as FYNNEI.

This clonotype was counted between two and nine times. The V call is TRBV2, the J call TRBJ2-2, with a possible D match to TRBD2 (5 bases). Germline V gives CDR1 SNHLY, CDR2 FYNNEI. V lost 5 bases and J lost 0, with 7 bases in between. The CDR3 has 14 residues. Here the CDR3 reads CASSSGTNTGELFF. CDR3 bases: TGTGCCAGCAGTTCCGGGACGAACACCGGGGAGCTGTTTTTT.